The 19 T cell receptor beta chains given below trace back to one sample, sequenced in a study of memory CD4+ T cells and cytomegalovirus serostatus. TCRdb keeps only in-frame clones here, not all; method: immunoSEQ multiplex PCR. The repertoire holds roughly 60,000 clones, with about 81% as singletons. The sort gate was single viable CD3+CD4+CD8-CD45RO+ cells for memory CD4+ T cells. Material: memory CD4+ T cells from blood. Every receptor here comes from an adult in good health and CMV-seronegative.

CDR3 protein: CASRGPGTGQDEQFF. The CDR3 DNA sequence: TGTGCCAGCAGGGGACCCGGGACAGGACAGGATGAGCAGTTCTTC. This chain links TRBV6-1 with TRBJ2-1; 8 bases are a match to TRBD1. The CDR3 length is 15 residues. V shed 6 bases and J 8 bases; nucleotides not matched to a gene: 12. Germline loops: CDR1 MNHNS, CDR2 SASEGT.

V usage is TRBV7-9 and J usage is TRBJ2-1; tentative D call: TRBD2 (6 bases). CDR1 and CDR2 from the germline V gene are SEHNR and FQNEAQ (reference sequence). The V end lost 2 bases, the J end lost 5 bases, and 10 bases lay between the germline ends. The CDR3 contains 14 residues. CDR3: CASSLTGRNNEQFF. CDR3 in DNA: TGTGCCAGCAGCTTAACTGGGAGGAACAATGAGCAGTTCTTC.

The rearrangement uses TRBV18 and TRBJ1-4; D not certain. The CDR3 totals 15 residues. Germline V gene data show CDR1 as KGHSH and CDR2 as LQKENI. Between the trimmed V and J ends, which lost 3 bases and 8 bases, there was a span of 16 bases. The DNA for the CDR3 is TGTGCCAGCTCACCCTCCGAAGGGTTGGGGGAAAAACTGTTTTTT. Its translation: CASSPSEGLGEKLFF.

There are a few counts of this clone. The J gene is TRBJ2-1, the V gene TRBV15, with 12 bases matching TRBD2. V trimming: 0 bases; J trimming: 7 bases; junction bases outside the gene matches: 7. The CDR3 runs to 17 residues. CDR1 LNHNV and CDR2 YYDKDF come from the germline V gene (reference sequence). The CDR3 spells CATSRDPGLAGSNEQFF. The CDR3 DNA reads TGTGCCACCAGCAGAGACCCCGGACTAGCGGGATCAAATGAGCAGTTCTTC.

This chain uses TRBV27 with TRBJ1-2, with D uncertain. V was pared by 2 bases and J by 2 bases, with 6 bases between. CDR3 length: 13 residues. Germline CDR1 MNHEY, CDR2 SMNVEV (reference sequence). CDR3 DNA: TGTGCCAGCAGTTTAACCGCAAACTATGGCTACACCTTC. The encoded protein is CASSLTANYGYTF.

The V gene is TRBV6-1, the J gene TRBJ1-1; no reliable D call. The V and J ends lost 2 bases and 11 bases respectively, with 15 bases between them. Germline V gene lookup returns CDR1 MNHNS and CDR2 SASEGT. The CDR3 spans 13 residues. CDR3 nucleotide sequence: TGTGCCAGCAGTGAATGGCTGGGAGGGCCCGCTTTCTTT. Amino acids: CASSEWLGGPAFF.

The chain is built from TRBV25-1 and TRBJ1-1; D is uncertain. V lost 4 bases to trimming and J lost 6 bases, with 15 bases between them. This CDR3 is built from 14 residues. Germline CDR1 reads MGHDK; CDR2 reads SYGVNS. The CDR3 nucleotides read TGTGCCAGCAGTGGGGGAACGGGCTTCGCTGAAGCTTTCTTT. This translates into CASSGGTGFAEAFF. Filled out from reference TRBV25-1 and TRBJ1-1, the complete variable domain reads EADIYQTPRYLVIGTGKKITLECSQTMGHDKMYWYQQDPGMELHLIHYSYGVNSTEKGDLSSESTVSRIRTEHFPLTLESARPSHTSQYLCASSGGTGFAEAFFGQGTRLTVV.

The genes are TRBV9 and TRBJ2-7, with a tentative D call TRBD1 (6 bases). Germline V gives CDR1 SGDLS, CDR2 YYNGEE. The V gene lost 0 bases and the J gene lost 5 bases, with 12 bases spanning the gap. This CDR3 contains 14 residues. The CDR3 region is CASSVDQGPHEQYF. The CDR3 nucleotides read TGTGCCAGCAGCGTAGATCAGGGGCCCCACGAGCAGTACTTC.

In its sample, this clone was seen a few times. The gene calls are TRBV6-1 and TRBJ1-1; possible D gene TRBD1, 6 bases. Trimming stripped 5 bases from V and 3 bases from J, with 10 bases between. In germline, CDR1 is MNHNS, CDR2 SASEGT. The CDR3 sequence is 13 residues long. This chain's CDR3 is CASSRQVYTEAFF. Written as DNA, the CDR3 is TGTGCCAGCAGTCGACAGGTATACACTGAAGCTTTCTTT.

The chain combines TRBV29-1 with TRBJ1-3; no clear D. The germline gives CDR1 SQVTM, CDR2 ANQGSEA. This CDR3 is 14 amino acids long. The germline V and J ends were trimmed by 3 bases and 0 bases, with 9 bases remaining between them. For the CDR3, the DNA is TGCAGCGTTGAGGTGGGGAACTCTGGAAACACCATATATTTT. Translated, it gives CSVEVGNSGNTIYF. The full variable domain, with the rest looked up from reference TRBV29-1 and TRBJ1-3, is SAVISQKPSRDICQRGTSLTIQCQVDSQVTMMFWYRQQPGQSLTLIATANQGSEATYESGFVIDKFPISRPNLTFSTLTVSNMSPEDSSIYLCSVEVGNSGNTIYFGEGSWLTVV.

The gene calls are TRBV9 and TRBJ2-1; D unclear. The CDR3 has 14 residues. V lost 0 bases, J lost 5 bases, and 9 bases lay in between. The V gene's germline CDR1 is SGDLS and CDR2 YYNGEE. CDR3 nucleotides: TGTGCCAGCAGCGTAGGTTTCCGGGACAATGAGCAGTTCTTC. It yields the protein CASSVGFRDNEQFF.

The V and J genes are TRBV5-1 and TRBJ1-3; D uncertain. Germline V gene sequence: CDR1 SGHRS, CDR2 YFSETQ. V was pared by 5 bases and J by 0 bases, with 12 bases between. This CDR3 contains 15 residues. This CDR3 reads CASRSGSFSGNTIYF. DNA of the CDR3: TGCGCCAGCAGAAGTGGTTCGTTCTCTGGAAACACCATATATTTT.

This chain joins TRBV27 and TRBJ1-1; no clear D gene. Germline V CDR1 and CDR2: MNHEY, SMNVEV (reference sequence). This CDR3 region has 15 residues. Trimming pared 1 base from V and 4 bases from J, leaving 13 bases between. Written as DNA, the CDR3 is TGTGCCAGCAGTTTATTGGGGTGGGAGGGCACTGAAGCTTTCTTT. It yields the protein CASSLLGWEGTEAFF.

The V call is TRBV18, the J call TRBJ1-4; 8 bases are shared with TRBD1. Germline V gene lookup returns CDR1 KGHSH and CDR2 LQKENI. The CDR3 runs 17 residues. Unmatched junction bases numbered 5, after V lost 2 bases and J lost 0 bases. CDR3 sequence reads: CASSPRQGPSTNEKLFF. The CDR3, as DNA: TGTGCCAGCTCACCAAGACAGGGGCCCTCAACTAATGAAAAACTGTTTTTT.

V is TRBV11-2 and J is TRBJ1-1, with TRBD1 matching 7 bases. CDR3 length equals 15 residues. Per germline, CDR1 SGHAT and CDR2 FQNNGV. Unmatched junction bases numbered 9, after V lost 3 bases and J lost 5 bases. CDR3 protein: CASSFVRGLRTEAFF. CDR3 DNA sequence: TGTGCCAGCAGCTTTGTAAGGGGGCTGCGTACTGAAGCTTTCTTT.

This chain joins TRBV9 and TRBJ1-1, with TRBD1 matching over 8 bases. The V segment lost 4 bases and the J segment 5 bases; nucleotides outside the gene matches: 7. Germline V lookup: CDR1 SGDLS, CDR2 YYNGEE. CDR3 size: 14 residues. The CDR3 spells CASSPGQGRTEAFF. CDR3 coding DNA: TGTGCCAGCAGCCCCGGACAGGGAAGGACTGAAGCTTTCTTT.

The rearrangement uses TRBV6-1 and TRBJ1-2; D is perhaps TRBD1 (5 bases). V was pared by 1 base and J by 5 bases, with 11 bases between. This CDR3 comprises 14 residues. Germline-derived CDR1 and CDR2 are MNHNS and SASEGT. The CDR3 spells CASSEGGGWYGYTF. The CDR3 DNA reads TGTGCCAGCAGTGAAGGTGGGGGGTGGTATGGCTACACCTTC.

This clone has more than one count but fewer than ten. The CDR3 region is CASSLGASTETQYF. The CDR3 nucleotides are TGTGCCAGCAGCTTAGGTGCCTCAACAGAGACCCAGTACTTC. This chain uses TRBV7-2 with TRBJ2-5, with unresolved D. The CDR3 contains 14 residues. V lost 1 base to trimming and J lost 4 bases, with 10 bases between them. Germline loops: CDR1 SGHTA, CDR2 FQGNSA.

J is TRBJ2-2 and V is TRBV7-6, with a possible D match to TRBD2 (5 bases). The germline gives CDR1 SGHVS, CDR2 FNYEAQ. CDR3 length: 16 amino acids. The ends were cut back, 4 bases at V and 0 bases at J, with 12 bases in the middle. CDR3 in amino acids: CASSSGLSANTGELFF. Here the CDR3 DNA reads TGTGCCAGCAGCTCAGGACTTAGTGCGAACACCGGGGAGCTGTTTTTT.